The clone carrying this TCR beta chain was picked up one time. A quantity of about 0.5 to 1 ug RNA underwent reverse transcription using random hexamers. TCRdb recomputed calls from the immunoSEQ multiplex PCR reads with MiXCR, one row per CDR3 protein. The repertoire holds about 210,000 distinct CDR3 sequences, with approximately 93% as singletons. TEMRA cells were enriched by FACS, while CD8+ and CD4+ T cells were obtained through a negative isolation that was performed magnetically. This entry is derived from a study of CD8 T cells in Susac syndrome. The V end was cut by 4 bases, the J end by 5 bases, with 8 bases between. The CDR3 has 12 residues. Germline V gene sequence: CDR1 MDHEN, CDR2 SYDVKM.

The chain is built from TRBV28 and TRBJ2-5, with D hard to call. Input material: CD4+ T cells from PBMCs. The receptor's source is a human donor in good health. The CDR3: CASSSSTETQYF. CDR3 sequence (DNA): TGTGCCAGCAGTTCCTCAACGGAGACCCAGTACTTC.